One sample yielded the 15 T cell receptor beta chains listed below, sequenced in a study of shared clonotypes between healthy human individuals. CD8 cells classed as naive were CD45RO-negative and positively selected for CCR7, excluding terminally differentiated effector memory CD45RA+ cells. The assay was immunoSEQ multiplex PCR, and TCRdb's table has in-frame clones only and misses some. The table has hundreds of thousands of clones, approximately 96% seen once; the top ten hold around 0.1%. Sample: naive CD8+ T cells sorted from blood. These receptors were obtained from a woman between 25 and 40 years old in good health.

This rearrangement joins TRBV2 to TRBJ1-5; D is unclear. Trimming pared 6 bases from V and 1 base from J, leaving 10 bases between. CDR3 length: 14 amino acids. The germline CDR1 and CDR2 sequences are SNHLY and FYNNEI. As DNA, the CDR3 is TGTGCCAGCAGCAATACAGAGAGCAATCAGCCCCAGCATTTT. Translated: CASSNTESNQPQHF. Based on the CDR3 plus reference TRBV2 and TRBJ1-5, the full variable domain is EPEVTQTPSHQVTQMGQEVILRCVPISNHLYFYWYRQILGQKVEFLVSFYNNEISEKSEIFDDQFSVERPDGSNFTLKIRSTKLEDSAMYFCASSNTESNQPQHFGDGTRLSIL.

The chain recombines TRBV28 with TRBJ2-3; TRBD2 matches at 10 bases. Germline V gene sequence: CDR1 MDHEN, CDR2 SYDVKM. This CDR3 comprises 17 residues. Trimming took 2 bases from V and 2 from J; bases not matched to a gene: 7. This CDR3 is CASSLVGTSEHTDTQYF. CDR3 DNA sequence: TGTGCCAGCAGTTTAGTTGGGACTAGCGAACACACAGATACGCAGTATTTT.

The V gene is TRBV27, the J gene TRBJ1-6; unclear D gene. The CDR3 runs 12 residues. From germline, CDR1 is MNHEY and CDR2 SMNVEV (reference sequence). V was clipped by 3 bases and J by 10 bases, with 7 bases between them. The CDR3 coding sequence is TGTGCCAGCAGTTTTCACACCTCACCCCTCCACTTT. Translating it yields CASSFHTSPLHF.

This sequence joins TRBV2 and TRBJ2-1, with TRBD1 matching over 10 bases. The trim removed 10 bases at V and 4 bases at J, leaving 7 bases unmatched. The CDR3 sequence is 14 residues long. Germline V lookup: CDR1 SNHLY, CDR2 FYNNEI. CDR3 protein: CAMPGTGAYNEQFF. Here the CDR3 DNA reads TGTGCCATGCCTGGGACAGGGGCATACAATGAGCAGTTCTTC.

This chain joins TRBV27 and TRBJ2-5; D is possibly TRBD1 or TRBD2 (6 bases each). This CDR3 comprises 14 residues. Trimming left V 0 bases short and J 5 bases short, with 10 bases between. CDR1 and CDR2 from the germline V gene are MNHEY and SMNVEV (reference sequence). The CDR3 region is CASSLSLGGETQYF. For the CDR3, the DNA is TGTGCCAGCAGTTTATCGTTAGGGGGGGAGACCCAGTACTTC.

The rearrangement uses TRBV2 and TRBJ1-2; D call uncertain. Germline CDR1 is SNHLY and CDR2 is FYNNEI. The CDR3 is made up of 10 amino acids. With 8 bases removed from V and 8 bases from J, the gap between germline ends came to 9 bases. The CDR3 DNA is TGTGCCAGCCCGGGGTTCGGCTACACCTTC. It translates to CASPGFGYTF.

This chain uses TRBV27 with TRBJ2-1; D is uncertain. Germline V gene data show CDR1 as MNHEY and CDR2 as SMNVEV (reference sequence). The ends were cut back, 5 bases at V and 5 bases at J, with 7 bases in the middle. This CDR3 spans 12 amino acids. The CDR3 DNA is TGTGCCAGCAGTCTAATCAACAATGAGCAGTTCTTC. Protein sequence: CASSLINNEQFF.

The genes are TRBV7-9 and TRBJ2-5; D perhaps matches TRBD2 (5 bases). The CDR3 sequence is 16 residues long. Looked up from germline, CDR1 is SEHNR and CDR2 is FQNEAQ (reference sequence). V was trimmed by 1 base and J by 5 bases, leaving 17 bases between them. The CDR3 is CASSLVMLSAGETQYF. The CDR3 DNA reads TGTGCCAGCAGCTTAGTAATGTTATCGGCGGGTGAGACCCAGTACTTC.

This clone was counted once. The CDR3 loop reads CASSTRTTYNEQFF. CDR3 coding DNA: TGTGCCAGCAGCACTAGGACGACCTACAATGAGCAGTTCTTC. The rearrangement links TRBV27 to TRBJ2-1; weak D call: TRBD2 (5 bases). V was shortened by 6 bases and J by 2 bases, with 11 bases between the two germline ends. This CDR3 region has 14 residues. Per germline, CDR1 MNHEY and CDR2 SMNVEV (reference sequence).

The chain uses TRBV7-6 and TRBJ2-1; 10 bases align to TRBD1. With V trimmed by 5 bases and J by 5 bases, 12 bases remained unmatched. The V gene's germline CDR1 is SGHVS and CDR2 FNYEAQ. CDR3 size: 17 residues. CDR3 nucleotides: TGTGCCAGCAGCCAAGGGACAGGGGCTTGGAGCAACAATGAGCAGTTCTTC. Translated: CASSQGTGAWSNNEQFF.

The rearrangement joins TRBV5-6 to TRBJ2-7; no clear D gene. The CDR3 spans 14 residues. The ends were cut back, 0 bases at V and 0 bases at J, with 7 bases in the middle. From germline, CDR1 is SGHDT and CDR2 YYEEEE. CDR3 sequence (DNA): TGTGCCAGCAGCTTGGCGGGTTACTCCTACGAGCAGTACTTC. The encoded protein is CASSLAGYSYEQYF.

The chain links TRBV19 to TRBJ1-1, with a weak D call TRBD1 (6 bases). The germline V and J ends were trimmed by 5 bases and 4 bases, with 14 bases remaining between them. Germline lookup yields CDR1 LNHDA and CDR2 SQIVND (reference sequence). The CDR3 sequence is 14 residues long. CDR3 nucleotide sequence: TGTGCCAGTAGTCCACTAACAGGGTTCACTGAAGCTTTCTTT. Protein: CASSPLTGFTEAFF.

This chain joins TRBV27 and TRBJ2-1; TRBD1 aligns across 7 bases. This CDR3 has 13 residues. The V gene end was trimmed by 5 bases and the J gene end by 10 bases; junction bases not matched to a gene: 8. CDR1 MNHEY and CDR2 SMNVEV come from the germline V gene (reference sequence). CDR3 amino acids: CASSPQKTGEQFF. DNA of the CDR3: TGTGCCAGCAGTCCCCAGAAGACAGGGGAGCAGTTCTTC.

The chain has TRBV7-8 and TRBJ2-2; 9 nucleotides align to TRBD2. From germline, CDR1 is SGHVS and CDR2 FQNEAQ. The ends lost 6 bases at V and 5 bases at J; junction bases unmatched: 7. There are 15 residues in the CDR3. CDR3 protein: CASRGLAGGTGELFF. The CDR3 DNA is TGTGCCAGCAGAGGGTTGGCGGGAGGGACCGGGGAGCTGTTTTTT.

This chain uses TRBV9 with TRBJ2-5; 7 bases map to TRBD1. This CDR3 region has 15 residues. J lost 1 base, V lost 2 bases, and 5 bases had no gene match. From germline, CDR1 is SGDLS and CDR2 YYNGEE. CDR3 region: CASSVFGTAQETQYF. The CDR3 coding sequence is TGTGCCAGCAGCGTCTTCGGGACAGCCCAAGAGACCCAGTACTTC.